Here is one T cell receptor (beta chain) with its context. Antigen unknown. The sample is drawn from a study of blood T cells in healthy people across ages. Alongside a J-beta primer mix, a sample-barcoded 5' primer served in a second PCR lasting about 7 to 11 cycles. TCRdb fed the 5' RACE reads into MiXCR, producing one record per CDR3 protein. The data contain approximately 820,000 distinct CDR3 sequences, 44% of them seen just once; the ten biggest clones take up around 21%. General study points: Estimates of total diversity, which came from one million sequenced T cells, were considered to be underestimates.

The sample consisted of blood. This clonotype originated in a man in his fifties or sixties in good health.

CDR3 region: CASGSDVQDRPRWDEQFF. As DNA, the CDR3 is TGTGCTAGTGGTTCAGACGTCCAGGACCGTCCGCGGTGGGATGAGCAGTTCTTC. The rearrangement links TRBV12-5 to TRBJ2-1; D remains ambiguous. Germline V gene sequence: CDR1 LGHNT, CDR2 FRNRAP. V lost 4 bases and J 8 bases, leaving 27 bases between the germline ends. The CDR3 is 18 residues long.